The TCR beta chain under discussion was sequenced for a study of blood T cell repertoires in COVID-19. Study overall: Sites in the United States, Italy and Spain provided acute and convalescent COVID-19 samples. PBMCs, B-cell-depleted T cells, or T cells provided the cDNA or gDNA that made up the material.

Germline V gives CDR1 MGHDK, CDR2 SYGVNS. The junction had 1 base not matched to a gene; V was cut back by 3 bases and J by 4 bases. CDR3 length: 13 amino acids. Per the authors' pipeline: Nucleated cell counts were estimated from reference gene primer amplification. Sequencing used immunoSEQ multiplex PCR; TCRdb keeps in-frame clones, though not all of them. V, J and clone size derive from that table, while D and trimming were established from the DNA sequence. The table lists 150,000 to 200,000 clones, just under 90% of them singletons. The origin of this receptor is a young man with active or convalescent COVID-19. The chain couples TRBV25-1 to TRBJ2-3; the match to TRBD2 covers 7 bases. The sample was peripheral blood. Written as DNA, the CDR3 is TGTGCCAGCAGTGATGGGGGGGCAGATACGCAGTATTTT. As protein: CASSDGGADTQYF.